This T cell receptor beta chain was documented in a study of T-cell memory formation after mild COVID-19. This clonotype was found a few times. A single record per CDR3 protein comes from TCRdb applying MiXCR to the 5' RACE reads. Of hundreds of thousands of distinct CDR3 sequences detected, roughly 17% appear once; the ten largest clones hold 3.5%. Deletions cut 3 bases from V and 2 bases from J, with 9 bases between. This CDR3 region has 14 residues. Germline V gene data show CDR1 as SGHRS and CDR2 as YFSETQ. The clonotype originates from a young man who had mild COVID-19 (a few samples of this study predate the infection). Cell type and time point are not known. The rearrangement links TRBV5-1 to TRBJ1-3, with D possibly TRBD1 on 5 matching bases. Material for sequencing was PBMCs or a T cell subset sorted from them (not recorded which). CDR3 region: CASSWDGAGNTIYF. In DNA form, the CDR3 reads TGCGCCAGCAGCTGGGACGGAGCTGGAAACACCATATATTTT.